This is a list of T cell receptor beta chains from one sample in a study of molecular identifiers for immune sequencing clone quantification. TCRdb redid the calling of the PCR reads with MiXCR, one entry per CDR3 protein. The table shows a few hundred thousand distinct CDR3 sequences, with roughly 24% occurring only once. The source material was naive CD8+ T cells from blood, with Jurkat cell RNA spiked in. These receptors were obtained from a human donor in good health. Some libraries in this study had Jurkat cell RNA spiked in. The CDR3 runs from the conserved cysteine through the conserved F or W. A D gene is named only where the DNA matches it firmly. Clone size is shown for a subset of rows, as once, few, many or a class of expanded clone.

>12|TRBD2|TRBJ2-7|TRBV20-1|many
CSARPGGGEQYF
TGCAGTGCGAGGCCGGGGGGAGGCGAGCAGTACTTC
>15|TRBD1|TRBJ1-2|TRBV9|few
CASSLNRGHDYGYTF
TGTGCCAGCAGCTTAAACAGGGGACACGACTATGGCTACACCTTC
>13|-|TRBJ2-5|TRBV3-1|-
CASSQEGEETQYF
TGTGCCAGCAGCCAAGAAGGGGAAGAGACCCAGTACTTC
>15|-|TRBJ1-3|TRBV7-2|many
CASSLDPSSGNTIYF
TGTGCCAGCAGCTTAGACCCGAGCTCTGGAAACACCATATATTTT
>15|-|TRBJ1-1|TRBV19|-
CASSIDPTENTEAFF
TGTGCCAGTAGTATAGATCCGACGGAGAACACTGAAGCTTTCTTT
>16|TRBD1|TRBJ2-2|TRBV29-1|many
CSVERGQGQDTGELFF
TGCAGCGTTGAAAGGGGACAGGGGCAGGACACCGGGGAGCTGTTTTTT
>13|-|TRBJ2-5|TRBV2|-
CASMETVQGTQYF
TGTGCCAGCATGGAGACAGTACAAGGGACCCAGTACTTC
>14|-|TRBJ1-5|TRBV20-1|many
CSARDPQSNQPQHF
TGCAGTGCTAGAGATCCCCAGAGTAATCAGCCCCAGCATTTT
>15|-|TRBJ1-6|TRBV7-9|-
CASSAGGVLFSPLHF
TGTGCCAGCAGCGCCGGAGGGGTCCTTTTCTCACCCCTCCACTTT
>14|-|TRBJ2-7|TRBV5-6|few
CASSFTGGPYEQYF
TGTGCCAGCAGCTTTACTGGGGGGCCCTACGAGCAGTACTTC
>14|-|TRBJ1-5|TRBV27|many
CASSVTGSNQPQHF
TGTGCCAGCAGTGTGACAGGTAGCAATCAGCCCCAGCATTTT
>16|TRBD2|TRBJ2-5|TRBV7-2|-
CASNAWGLAGGETQYF
TGTGCCAGCAACGCGTGGGGACTAGCGGGAGGAGAGACCCAGTACTTC
>17|-|TRBJ2-3|TRBV11-2|-
CASSLVLRQPLTDTQYF
TGTGCCAGCAGCTTAGTTCTTAGACAACCACTCACAGATACGCAGTATTTT
>15|TRBD1|TRBJ1-1|TRBV7-3|few
CASSLGTGARTEAFF
TGTGCCAGCAGCTTGGGGACAGGGGCGCGGACTGAAGCTTTCTTT
>17|TRBD2|TRBJ2-7|TRBV7-9|many
CASSLETSGMERYEQYF
TGTGCCAGCAGCTTGGAGACTAGCGGGATGGAGAGATACGAGCAGTACTTC
>18|TRBD1|TRBJ2-6|TRBV7-9|many
CASSKPGQGPSGANVLTF
TGTGCCAGCAGCAAGCCGGGACAGGGGCCCTCTGGGGCCAACGTCCTGACTTTC
>12|-|TRBJ2-7|TRBV4-3|-
CASSHPGTEQYF
TGCGCCAGCAGCCATCCAGGGACCGAGCAGTACTTC
>15|TRBD1|TRBJ1-1|TRBV27|few
CASSLSWTGNTEAFF
TGTGCCAGCAGTTTATCATGGACAGGGAACACTGAAGCTTTCTTT
>14|TRBD1|TRBJ1-1|TRBV7-6|many
CASSIGTGTTEAFF
TGTGCCAGCAGCATAGGGACAGGTACCACTGAAGCTTTCTTT
>17|TRBD2|TRBJ2-3|TRBV7-9|-
CASSPPLAAGGPDTQYF
TGTGCCAGCAGCCCCCCCCTGGCCGCGGGAGGCCCAGATACGCAGTATTTT
>14|-|TRBJ2-2|TRBV4-3|many
CASSQATNTGELFF
TGCGCCAGCAGCCAAGCAACTAACACCGGGGAGCTGTTTTTT
>14|TRBD2|TRBJ2-5|TRBV29-1|-
CSVEIAGSSVTQYF
TGCAGCGTGGAAATAGCGGGTTCTTCGGTGACCCAGTACTTC
>14|-|TRBJ1-1|TRBV30|-
CAWGIHDRNTEAFF
TGTGCCTGGGGTATACACGACAGGAACACTGAAGCTTTCTTT
>14|-|TRBJ2-3|TRBV5-1|-
CASSPMSATDTQYF
TGCGCCAGCAGCCCGATGAGTGCAACAGATACGCAGTATTTT
>17|TRBD2|TRBJ2-5|TRBV28|many
CASSSGLAGELGETQYF
TGTGCCAGCAGTTCCGGACTAGCGGGAGAGCTCGGAGAGACCCAGTACTTC
>14|TRBD2|TRBJ2-7|TRBV6-5|-
CARSYEAGDYAPYF
TGTGCCCGCAGTTACGAAGCCGGGGACTACGCGCCGTACTTC
>14|TRBD1|TRBJ2-3|TRBV20-1|-
CSASGQGSPDTQYF
TGCAGTGCATCAGGACAGGGGAGTCCAGATACGCAGTATTTT
>14|-|TRBJ2-7|TRBV19|few
CASSIMANTYEQYF
TGTGCCAGTAGTATAATGGCGAATACCTACGAGCAGTACTTC
>13|TRBD2|TRBJ2-3|TRBV11-3|few
CASSSRTSGTQYF
TGTGCCAGCAGCTCGCGGACTAGCGGTACGCAGTATTTT
>16|-|TRBJ2-3|TRBV11-2|many
CASSLGTTALTDTQYF
TGTGCCAGCAGCTTAGGGACGACAGCCCTCACAGATACGCAGTATTTT
>15|-|TRBJ2-3|TRBV7-8|-
CAGSRPGPSTDTQYF
TGTGCCGGCAGCCGACCGGGACCCAGCACAGATACGCAGTATTTT
>13|-|TRBJ2-5|TRBV7-9|few
CASSSVDQETQYF
TGTGCCAGCAGCTCAGTAGACCAAGAGACCCAGTACTTC
>18|TRBD1|TRBJ2-7|TRBV7-6|-
CASSPNGDRDRETYEQYF
TGTGCCAGCAGCCCGAATGGTGACCGGGACAGGGAAACCTACGAGCAGTACTTC
>13|-|TRBJ1-2|TRBV20-1|few
CSAEEQENYGYTF
TGCAGTGCGGAAGAACAGGAAAACTATGGCTACACCTTC
>13|-|TRBJ2-1|TRBV27|few
CATGDIHHNEQFF
TGTGCCACCGGGGACATTCACCACAATGAGCAGTTCTTC
>14|-|TRBJ1-5|TRBV9|many
CASSPTGSVQPQHF
TGTGCCAGCAGCCCCACAGGGAGCGTTCAGCCCCAGCATTTT
>16|TRBD2|TRBJ2-3|TRBV4-2|-
CASSQDWGGVEDTQYF
TGTGCCAGCAGCCAAGATTGGGGAGGGGTTGAAGATACGCAGTATTTT
>15|TRBD1|TRBJ2-3|TRBV5-1|many
CASSPRTGTSDTQYF
TGCGCCAGCAGCCCACGGACAGGGACGTCAGATACGCAGTATTTT
>14|-|TRBJ2-7|TRBV12-3/TRBV12-4|few
CASSLARYSYEQYF
TGTGCCAGCAGTTTAGCCAGGTACTCCTACGAGCAGTACTTC
>13|-|TRBJ1-1|TRBV12-3/TRBV12-4|-
CAGSHRMNTEAFF
TGTGCCGGCAGTCACAGGATGAACACTGAAGCTTTCTTT
>13|-|TRBJ1-1|TRBV20-1|-
CSARGRGEREAFF
TGCAGTGCTAGAGGCCGGGGTGAAAGGGAAGCTTTCTTT
>15|-|TRBJ2-5|TRBV12-3/TRBV12-4|few
CASSLEVWGEETQYF
TGTGCCAGCAGTTTAGAAGTGTGGGGAGAGGAGACCCAGTACTTC
>14|-|TRBJ1-1|TRBV20-1|few
CSARVRAENTEAFF
TGCAGTGCTAGAGTTCGGGCAGAGAACACTGAAGCTTTCTTT
>13|TRBD1|TRBJ1-5|TRBV6-5|many
CATGTGGLQPQHF
TGTGCCACGGGAACAGGGGGCCTTCAGCCCCAGCATTTT
>14|-|TRBJ2-5|TRBV7-2|many
CASSFLDRQETQYF
TGTGCCAGCAGCTTCCTTGACAGACAAGAGACCCAGTACTTC
>15|TRBD1|TRBJ2-4|TRBV5-1|many
CASSLVSGGENIQYF
TGCGCCAGCAGCTTGGTGTCAGGGGGAGAAAACATTCAGTACTTC
>14|TRBD1|TRBJ2-5|TRBV29-1|-
CSVGRRGPGETQYF
TGCAGCGTTGGCCGCAGGGGGCCGGGGGAGACCCAGTACTTC
>13|-|TRBJ2-3|TRBV29-1|many
CSVEKGVTDTQYF
TGCAGCGTTGAGAAGGGTGTGACAGATACGCAGTATTTT
>15|-|TRBJ2-3|TRBV7-9|many
CASSSVSISTDTQYF
TGTGCCAGCAGCTCGGTGTCCATAAGCACAGATACGCAGTATTTT
>16|TRBD2|TRBJ2-3|TRBV29-1|many
CSVEGTSGETTDTQYF
TGCAGCGTTGAAGGGACTAGCGGGGAAACCACAGATACGCAGTATTTT
>17|-|TRBJ1-5|TRBV5-6|-
CASSLLVGLENNQPQHF
TGTGCCAGCAGCCTCCTCGTGGGCCTCGAAAATAATCAGCCCCAGCATTTT
>16|-|TRBJ2-7|TRBV5-6|-
CASSLEGRGGAYGQYF
TGTGCCAGCAGCTTGGAGGGGCGGGGTGGGGCCTACGGGCAGTACTTC
>15|-|TRBJ2-2|TRBV7-8|many
CASSHHEANTGELFF
TGTGCCAGCAGCCACCACGAAGCCAACACCGGGGAGCTGTTTTTT
>15|-|TRBJ2-3|TRBV18|-
CASSPQDWGTDTQYF
TGTGCCAGCTCACCGCAGGACTGGGGGACAGATACGCAGTATTTT
>15|TRBD1|TRBJ1-2|TRBV7-9|-
CASSPTGDANYGYTF
TGTGCCAGCAGTCCCACAGGGGACGCGAACTATGGCTACACCTTC
>10|-|TRBJ2-7|TRBV12-5|many
CASASHEQYF
TGTGCTAGTGCCTCCCACGAGCAGTACTTC
>16|TRBD1|TRBJ2-2|TRBV7-9|-
CASSFQGAENTGELFF
TGTGCCAGCAGTTTCCAGGGGGCGGAGAACACCGGGGAGCTGTTTTTT
>14|TRBD1|TRBJ2-3|TRBV4-3|many
CASSRTGSLDTQYF
TGCGCCAGCAGCCGGACAGGGAGTTTAGATACGCAGTATTTT
>15|TRBD1|TRBJ2-7|TRBV29-1|few
CSVENGQGQSYEQYF
TGCAGCGTTGAGAATGGACAGGGCCAGTCCTACGAGCAGTACTTC